The sequence of this T cell receptor beta chain was determined in a study of somatic mutations in cytotoxic T cells in rheumatoid arthritis. Across the study: Each patient's diagnosis was followed right away by a blood draw (around 32 ml EDTA), before any treatment.

Assay used: immunoSEQ multiplex PCR; TCRdb lists only in-frame clones, some missing. The sample consists of about 10,000 clones, over 80% of them appearing once. Both CD4+ and CD8+ cells were separated through positive magnetic bead selection, and their purity was verified using flow cytometry. Source material: CD8+ T cells sorted from blood. The receptor's source is a young woman with rheumatoid arthritis.

CDR3 sequence reads: CASSVAQGANTGELFF. The DNA for the CDR3 is TGTGCCAGCAGCGTAGCACAGGGGGCAAACACCGGGGAGCTGTTTTTT. V is TRBV9 and J is TRBJ2-2; 9 bases fit TRBD1. Germline CDR1 and CDR2: SGDLS and YYNGEE. The junction had 2 bases not matched to a gene; V was cut back by 0 bases and J by 2 bases. The CDR3 contains 16 residues.